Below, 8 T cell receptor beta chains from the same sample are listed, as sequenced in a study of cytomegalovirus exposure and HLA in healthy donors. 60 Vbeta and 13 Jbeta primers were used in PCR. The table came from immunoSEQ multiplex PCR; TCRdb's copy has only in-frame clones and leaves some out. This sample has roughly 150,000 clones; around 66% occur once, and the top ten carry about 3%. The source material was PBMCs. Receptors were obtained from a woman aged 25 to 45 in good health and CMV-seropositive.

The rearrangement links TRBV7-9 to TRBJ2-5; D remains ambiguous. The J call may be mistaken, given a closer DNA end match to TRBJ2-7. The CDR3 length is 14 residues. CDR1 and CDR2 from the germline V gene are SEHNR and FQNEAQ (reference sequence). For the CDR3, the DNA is TGTGCCAGCAGTCCGAGGTCACTTCCCTACGAGCAGTACTTC. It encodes CASSPRSLPYEQYF.

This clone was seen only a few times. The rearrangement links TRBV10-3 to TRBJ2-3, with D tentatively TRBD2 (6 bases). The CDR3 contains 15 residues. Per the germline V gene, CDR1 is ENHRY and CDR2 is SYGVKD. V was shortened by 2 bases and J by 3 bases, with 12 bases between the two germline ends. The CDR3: CAISERQGGTDTQYF. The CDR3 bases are TGTGCCATCAGTGAGAGGCAGGGAGGAACAGATACGCAGTATTTT.

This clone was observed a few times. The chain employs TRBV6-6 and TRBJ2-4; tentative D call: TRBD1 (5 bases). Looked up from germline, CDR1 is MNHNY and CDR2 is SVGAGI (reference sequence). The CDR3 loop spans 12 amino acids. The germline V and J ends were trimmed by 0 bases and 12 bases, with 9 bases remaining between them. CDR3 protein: CASSYSQDTQYF. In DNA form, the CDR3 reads TGTGCCAGCAGTTACTCCCAGGACACTCAGTACTTC.

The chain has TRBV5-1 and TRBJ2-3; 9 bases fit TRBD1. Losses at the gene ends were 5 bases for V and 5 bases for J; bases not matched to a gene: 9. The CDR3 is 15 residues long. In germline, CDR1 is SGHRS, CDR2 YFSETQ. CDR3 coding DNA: TGCGCCAGCAGGCTGACAGGGGGAACGGGAGATACGCAGTATTTT. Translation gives CASRLTGGTGDTQYF.

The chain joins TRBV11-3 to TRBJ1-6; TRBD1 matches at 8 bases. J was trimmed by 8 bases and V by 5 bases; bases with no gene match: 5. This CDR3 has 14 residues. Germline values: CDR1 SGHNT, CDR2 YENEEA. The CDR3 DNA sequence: TGTGCCAGCAGCCAGGACAGGGTGGATTCACCCCTCCACTTT. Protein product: CASSQDRVDSPLHF. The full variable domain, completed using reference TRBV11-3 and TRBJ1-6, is EAGVVQSPRYKIIEKKQPVAFWCNPISGHNTLYWYLQNLGQGPELLIRYENEEAVDDSQLPKDRFSAERLKGVDSTLKIQPAELGDSAVYLCASSQDRVDSPLHFGNGTRLTVT.

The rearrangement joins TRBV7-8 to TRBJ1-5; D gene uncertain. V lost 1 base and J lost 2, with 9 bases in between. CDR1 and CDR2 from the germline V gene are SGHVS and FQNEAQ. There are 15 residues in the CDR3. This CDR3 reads CASSLVGGRNQPQHF. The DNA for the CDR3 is TGTGCCAGCAGCTTAGTTGGAGGGCGCAATCAGCCCCAGCATTTT.

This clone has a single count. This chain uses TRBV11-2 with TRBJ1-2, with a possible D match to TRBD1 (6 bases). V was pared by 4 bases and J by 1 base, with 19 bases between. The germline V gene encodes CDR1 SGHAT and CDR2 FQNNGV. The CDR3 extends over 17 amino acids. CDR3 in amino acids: CASSWGPAQTINYGYTF. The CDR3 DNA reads TGTGCCAGCAGCTGGGGGCCGGCTCAGACAATTAACTATGGCTACACCTTC.

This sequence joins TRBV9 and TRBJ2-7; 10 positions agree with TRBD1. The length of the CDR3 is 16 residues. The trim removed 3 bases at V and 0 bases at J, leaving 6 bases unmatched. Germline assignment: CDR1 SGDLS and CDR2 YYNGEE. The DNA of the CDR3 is TGTGCCAGCAGCGCTCGGGACAGGGGCGCCTCCTACGAGCAGTACTTC. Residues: CASSARDRGASYEQYF.